These T cell receptor beta chains were read from a single sample in a study of tumor and adjacent non-tumor tissue in lung cancer. TCRdb itself ran the multiplex PCR reads through MiXCR, one entry per CDR3 protein. Here the sample spans approximately 68,000 distinct CDR3 sequences, 55% to 85% being singletons. Sequencing was carried out using lung tumor tissue. These receptors were obtained from a man aged 55 to 70 with non-small cell lung cancer. Each CDR3 is given with its conserved first and last residue. A D gene is named only where the DNA matches it firmly. A clone size is listed for some rows: how often the clone was seen (once, few, many), or a class if it is expanded.

d_call,j_call,v_call,clone_size,cdr3_nt,cdr3_aa
NA,TRBJ1-5,TRBV6-6,NA,TGTGCCAGCAGTTACTCACCTTTGGGATGGGCCGATCAGCACCAGCATTTT,CASSYSPLGWADQHQHF
NA,TRBJ2-2,TRBV6-5,NA,TGTGCCAGAAGTTACAAGGGGGGCAGGGAGCTGTATTTT,CARSYKGGRELYF
TRBD2,TRBJ2-1,TRBV20-1,few,TGCAGTGCTAGAGTTAGAGCGGGAGCAAGAAATGAGCAGTTCTTC,CSARVRAGARNEQFF
NA,TRBJ1-1,TRBV20-1,NA,TGCAGTGCTAGAAATCCGGGGGCAAGAACTGAAGCCTTCTTT,CSARNPGARTEAFF
NA,TRBJ2-3,TRBV20-1,NA,TGCAGTGTTAGAGATCCCCGCGTGAGGAGCATAGATACGCAGTATTTT,CSVRDPRVRSIDTQYF
TRBD2,TRBJ2-7,TRBV6-2/TRBV6-3,NA,TGTGCCAGTAGTTCCTATACCGGGAGGCCCTCCTACGAGCAGTACTTC,CASSSYTGRPSYEQYF
NA,TRBJ2-7,TRBV11-1,once,TGTGCCACCAGCTTTTTCTCCAACACCTACGAGCAGTATTTC,CATSFFSNTYEQYF
NA,TRBJ1-1,TRBV11-1,NA,TGTGACAGCAGCTTAGCACCGGGGGATGAAGCTTTCTTT,CDSSLAPGDEAFF
NA,TRBJ2-7,TRBV10-3,many,TGTGCCATCAGTGAGTCCACATACGAGCAGTACTTC,CAISESTYEQYF
TRBD2,TRBJ2-5,TRBV20-1,NA,TGCAGCGCTAGCGGGAGGGTTCAAGAGACCCGGTACTTC,CSASGRVQETRYF
NA,TRBJ1-5,TRBV20-1,NA,TGCAGTGCTAGCTCACAGGGTACTCTTGGCAATCAGCTCCAGCATTTT,CSASSQGTLGNQLQHF
NA,TRBJ2-7,TRBV6-6,many,TGTGCCAGCAGTTACGGACTCTTTGGCTACGAGCAGTACTTC,CASSYGLFGYEQYF
NA,TRBJ1-1,TRBV29-1,NA,TGCAGCTTTAACGAGGGGAGGACTGAAGGTTTCTTT,CSFNEGRTEGFF
NA,TRBJ2-6,TRBV6-5,NA,TGTGTCAGCAGTCGGGGAGAGTCCAGTCTTTTTTCTGGGACCAACGTCCTGACTTTC,CVSSRGESSLFSGTNVLTF